This TCR beta chain emerged from a study of shared clonotypes between healthy human individuals. Data came from immunoSEQ multiplex PCR; TCRdb stores just in-frame clones and leaves some out. The sample yields about 610,000 clones, roughly 96% seen once. Positive CCR7 selection of CD45RO-negative cells yielded the naive CD8 cells, and terminally differentiated effector memory CD45RA+ cells were excluded. Between the trimmed V and J ends, which lost 4 bases and 3 bases, there was a span of 11 bases. This CDR3 is built from 15 residues. Germline CDR1 reads SGHDT; CDR2 reads YYEEEE. Sequencing used naive CD8+ T cells sorted from blood. This chain joins TRBV5-6 and TRBJ2-6; D gene uncertain. The sequence came from a woman in her 30s in good health. The CDR3 loop is CASSDVRGGANVLTF. For the CDR3, the DNA is TGTGCCAGCAGCGATGTACGTGGTGGGGCCAACGTCCTGACTTTC.